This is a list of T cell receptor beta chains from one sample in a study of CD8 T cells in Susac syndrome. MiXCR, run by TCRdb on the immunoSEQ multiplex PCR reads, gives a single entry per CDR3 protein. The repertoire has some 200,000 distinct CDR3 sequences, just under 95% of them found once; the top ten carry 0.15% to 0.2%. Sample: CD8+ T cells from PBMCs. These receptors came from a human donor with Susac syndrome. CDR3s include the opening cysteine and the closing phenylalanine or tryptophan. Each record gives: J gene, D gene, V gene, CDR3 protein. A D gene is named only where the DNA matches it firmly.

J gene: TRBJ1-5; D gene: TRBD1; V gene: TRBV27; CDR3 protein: CASSSGQGYNQPQHF
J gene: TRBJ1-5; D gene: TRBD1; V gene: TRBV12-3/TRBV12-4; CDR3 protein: CASSNTGTEGDQPQHF
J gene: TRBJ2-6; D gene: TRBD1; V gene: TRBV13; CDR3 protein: CASSLKGASGANVLTF
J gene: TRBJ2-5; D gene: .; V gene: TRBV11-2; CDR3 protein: CASSSDPIQRKTQYF
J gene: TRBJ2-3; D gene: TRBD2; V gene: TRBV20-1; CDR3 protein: CSASGSGTSGGFTDTQYF
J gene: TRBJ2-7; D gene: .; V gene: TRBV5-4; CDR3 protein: CASSLVRDGDYEQYF
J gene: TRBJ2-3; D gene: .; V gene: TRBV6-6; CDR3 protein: CASSYSLPQEQYF
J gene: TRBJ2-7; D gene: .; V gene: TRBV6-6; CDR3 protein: CASSSPPGPDYEQYF
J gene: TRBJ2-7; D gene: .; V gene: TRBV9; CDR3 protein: CASSVGWSSEQYF
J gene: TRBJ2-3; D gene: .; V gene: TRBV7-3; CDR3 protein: CASSLEVTGRRDTQYF
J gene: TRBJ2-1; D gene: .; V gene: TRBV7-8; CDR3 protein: CASSLGGAKYNEQFF
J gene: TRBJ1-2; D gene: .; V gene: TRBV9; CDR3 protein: CASSVDGGLYTF
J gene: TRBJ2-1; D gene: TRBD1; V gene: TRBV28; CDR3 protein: CASSSGTGGDEQFF
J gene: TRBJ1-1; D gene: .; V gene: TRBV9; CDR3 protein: CASSQINTVMNTEAFF
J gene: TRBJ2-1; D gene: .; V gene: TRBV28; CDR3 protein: CASSLTGVSYNEQFF
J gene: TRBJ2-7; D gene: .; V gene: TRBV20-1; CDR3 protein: CSARDLYEQYF
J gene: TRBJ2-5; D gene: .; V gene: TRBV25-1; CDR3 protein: CASGIQGQETQYF
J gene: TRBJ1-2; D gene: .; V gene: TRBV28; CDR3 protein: CASSETESTYGYTF
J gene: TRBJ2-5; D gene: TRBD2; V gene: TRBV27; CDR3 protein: CASGGLAQETQYF
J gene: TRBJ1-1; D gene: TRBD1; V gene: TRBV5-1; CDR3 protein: CASSLGPGGETEAFF
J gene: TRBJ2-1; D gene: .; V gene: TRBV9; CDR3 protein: CASSVGGRPYNEQFF
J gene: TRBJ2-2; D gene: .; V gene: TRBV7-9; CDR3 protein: CASSFLQGSTGELFF
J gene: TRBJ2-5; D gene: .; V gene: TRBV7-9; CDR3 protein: CASSPRLAPETQYF
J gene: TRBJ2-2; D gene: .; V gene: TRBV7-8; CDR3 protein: CASSLPERANTGELFF
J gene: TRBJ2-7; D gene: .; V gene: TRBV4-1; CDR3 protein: CASSQGPGTLHVNEQYF
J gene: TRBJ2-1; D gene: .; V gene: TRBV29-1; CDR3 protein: CSVERRLDNNEQFF
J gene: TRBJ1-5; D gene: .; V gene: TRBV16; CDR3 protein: CASSQGGEGRNQPQHF
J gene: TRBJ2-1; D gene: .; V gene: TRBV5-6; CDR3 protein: CASSRRGYYNEQFF
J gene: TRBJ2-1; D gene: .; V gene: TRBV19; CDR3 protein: CASSILHSSYNEQFF
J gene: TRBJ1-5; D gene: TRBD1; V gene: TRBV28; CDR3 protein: CASSLSGGGQPQHF
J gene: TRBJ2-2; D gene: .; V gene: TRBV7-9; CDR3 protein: CASTPTKNTGELFF
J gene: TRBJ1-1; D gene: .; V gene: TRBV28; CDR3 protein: CASRPTPGQMEAFF
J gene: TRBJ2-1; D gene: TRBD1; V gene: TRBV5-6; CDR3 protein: CASSSGDRDEQFF
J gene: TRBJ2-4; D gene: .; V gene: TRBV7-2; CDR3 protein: CASSSRDIENIQYF
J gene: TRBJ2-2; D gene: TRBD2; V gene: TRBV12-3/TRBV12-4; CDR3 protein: CASSFVLADGNTGELFF
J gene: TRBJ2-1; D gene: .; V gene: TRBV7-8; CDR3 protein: CASSSRRDVSGANNEQFF